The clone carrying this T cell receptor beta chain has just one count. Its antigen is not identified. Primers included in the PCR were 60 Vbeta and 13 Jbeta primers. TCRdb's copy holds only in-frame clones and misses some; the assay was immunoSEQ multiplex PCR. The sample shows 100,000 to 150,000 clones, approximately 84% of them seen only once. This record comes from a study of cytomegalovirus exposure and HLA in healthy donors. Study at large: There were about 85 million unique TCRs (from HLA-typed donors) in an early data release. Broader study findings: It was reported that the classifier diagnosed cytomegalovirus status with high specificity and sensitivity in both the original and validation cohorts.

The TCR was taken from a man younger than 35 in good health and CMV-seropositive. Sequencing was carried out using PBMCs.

The CDR3 region is CASSAQTDRVNYGYTF. The CDR3 DNA follows: TGTGCCAGCAGTGCCCAGACGGACAGGGTCAACTATGGCTACACCTTC. The chain uses TRBV2 and TRBJ1-2; 8 bases agree with TRBD1. In germline, CDR1 is SNHLY, CDR2 FYNNEI. With V trimmed by 4 bases and J by 2 bases, 9 bases remained unmatched. The CDR3 covers 16 residues.